What follows describes a single T cell receptor beta chain. Sequencing used immunoSEQ multiplex PCR; TCRdb keeps in-frame clones, though not all of them. The repertoire holds about 59,000 clones, around 86% seen once, with around 0.4% in the top ten. Blood sampling was done at baseline, cycle 4 day 1, and cycle 7 day 1. This sample was included in a study of OX40 agonist ivuxolimab in advanced cancers. Per germline, CDR1 MNHNY and CDR2 SVGAGI (reference sequence). The CDR3 length is 15 residues. V shed 0 bases and J shed 0 bases, with 9 bases lying between them. The chain uses TRBV6-6 and TRBJ2-7, with D unresolved. The TCR comes from an adult with an advanced solid tumor such as melanoma, head and neck, liver or kidney cancer. This sample comprised CD4+ or CD8+ T cells sorted from blood, obtained in a trial of the OX40 agonist ivuxolimab. CDR3 nucleotides: TGTGCCAGCAGTTACTCGAATACCCTCTCCTACGAGCAGTACTTC. Translating it yields CASSYSNTLSYEQYF.